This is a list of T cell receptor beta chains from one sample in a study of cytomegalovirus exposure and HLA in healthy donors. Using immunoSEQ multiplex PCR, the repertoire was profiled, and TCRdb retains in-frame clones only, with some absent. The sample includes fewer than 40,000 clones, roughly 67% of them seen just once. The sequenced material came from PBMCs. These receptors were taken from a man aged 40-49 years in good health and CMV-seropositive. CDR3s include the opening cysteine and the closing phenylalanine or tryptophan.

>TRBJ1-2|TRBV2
CASSERSGNYGYTF
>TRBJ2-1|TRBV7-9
CASSLNRGDYNEQFF
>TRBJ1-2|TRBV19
CASSMGWEDGYTF
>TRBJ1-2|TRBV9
CASSATGTANYGYTF
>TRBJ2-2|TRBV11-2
CASSPLGQGNTGELFF
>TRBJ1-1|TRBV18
CASSPNNRGGEAFF
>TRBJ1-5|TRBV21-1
CASSKWEVDRDGNQPQHF
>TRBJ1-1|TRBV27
CASSPSPRVNTEAFF
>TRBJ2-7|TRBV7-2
CASSFNDRGREQYF
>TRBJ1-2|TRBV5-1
CASRQAPGDYGYTF
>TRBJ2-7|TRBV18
CASSPGQGREEQYF
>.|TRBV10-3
CAISEGGGGGGELFF
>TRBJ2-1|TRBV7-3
CASSLNPLGAGGPQFF
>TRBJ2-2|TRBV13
CASSLVYTGELFF
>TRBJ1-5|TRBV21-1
CASRGGNSNQPQHF
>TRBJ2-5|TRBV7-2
CASSSPSGGPKTQYF
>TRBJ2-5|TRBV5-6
CASSPQDKETQYF
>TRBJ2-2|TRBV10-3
CAISKDGESGELFF
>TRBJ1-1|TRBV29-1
CSVDRGSTEAFF
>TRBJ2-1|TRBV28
CASSRFDEQFF
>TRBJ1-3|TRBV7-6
CASSLGGSGNTIYF
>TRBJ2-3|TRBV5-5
CASSFLGLAGDASTDTQYF
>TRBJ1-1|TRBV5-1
CASSLAPNTEAFF